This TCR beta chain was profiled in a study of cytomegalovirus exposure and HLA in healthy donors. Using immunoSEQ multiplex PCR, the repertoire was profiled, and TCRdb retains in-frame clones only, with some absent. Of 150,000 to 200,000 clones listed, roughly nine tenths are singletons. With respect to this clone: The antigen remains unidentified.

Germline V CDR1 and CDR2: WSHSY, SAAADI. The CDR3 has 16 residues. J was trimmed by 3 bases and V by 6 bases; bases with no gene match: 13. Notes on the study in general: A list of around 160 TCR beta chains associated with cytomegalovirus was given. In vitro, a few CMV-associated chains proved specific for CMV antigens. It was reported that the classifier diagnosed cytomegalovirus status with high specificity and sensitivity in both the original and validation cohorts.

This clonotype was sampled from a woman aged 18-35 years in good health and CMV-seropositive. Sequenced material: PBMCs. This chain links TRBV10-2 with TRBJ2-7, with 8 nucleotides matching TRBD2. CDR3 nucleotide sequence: TGCGCCAGCAGGGACGGACTAGCCAGCCCCCTCTACGAGCAGTACTTC. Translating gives CASRDGLASPLYEQYF.